In this sample, the clone carrying this T cell receptor (beta chain) turned up a few times. Preparation of the TCRbeta library was carried out with unique molecular identifiers. TCRdb used MiXCR to reprocess the PCR reads, holding one entry per CDR3 protein. The repertoire includes 420,000 or so distinct CDR3 sequences, about 11% of them detected once, and 4.5% to 7% sits in the top ten. The CDR3 runs 15 residues. CDR1 LGHNA and CDR2 YNFKEQ come from the germline V gene. V was clipped by 1 base and J by 4 bases, with 11 bases between them. The sample is drawn from a study of T-cell reconstitution after alpha-beta-depleted transplantation in children.

The chain has TRBV4-2 and TRBJ2-1; no clear D. The receptor was isolated from a human donor who donated a stem cell graft to a child with acute myeloid leukemia. The specimen was PBMCs from the stem cell graft donor, collected from the stem cell graft. CDR3 amino acids: CASSQGRATYNEQFF. The CDR3 nucleotides read TGTGCCAGCAGCCAAGGACGGGCTACTTACAATGAGCAGTTCTTC.